The clone carrying this T cell receptor (beta chain) was seen a single time. The sample originates from a study of blood T cell repertoires in COVID-19. In the study overall: Whether acute or convalescent, the COVID-19 samples came from the United States, Italy and Spain. PBMCs, B-cell-depleted T cells, or T cells were the source of the cDNA or gDNA that made up the material.

Original handling: Amplification with reference gene primers provided the estimates of nucleated cell counts. Some clones are missing from TCRdb's copy, which holds only in-frame ones; the method was immunoSEQ multiplex PCR. That table supplies the V and J calls and clone size; D and trimming were determined from the DNA. The repertoire includes fewer than 120,000 clones, about 88% of them detected once, and about 3% sits in the top ten. This CDR3 spans 13 amino acids. Germline values: CDR1 PRHDT, CDR2 FYEKMQ (reference sequence). The V and J ends lost 0 bases and 5 bases respectively, with 4 bases between them.

This TCR was recovered from a woman between 45 and 60 years old with acute or convalescent COVID-19. J is TRBJ2-2 and V is TRBV13, with D unresolved. The sequenced sample was peripheral blood. The CDR3 region is CASSLGRTGELFF. In DNA, the CDR3 is TGTGCCAGCAGCTTAGGTCGGACCGGGGAGCTGTTTTTT.